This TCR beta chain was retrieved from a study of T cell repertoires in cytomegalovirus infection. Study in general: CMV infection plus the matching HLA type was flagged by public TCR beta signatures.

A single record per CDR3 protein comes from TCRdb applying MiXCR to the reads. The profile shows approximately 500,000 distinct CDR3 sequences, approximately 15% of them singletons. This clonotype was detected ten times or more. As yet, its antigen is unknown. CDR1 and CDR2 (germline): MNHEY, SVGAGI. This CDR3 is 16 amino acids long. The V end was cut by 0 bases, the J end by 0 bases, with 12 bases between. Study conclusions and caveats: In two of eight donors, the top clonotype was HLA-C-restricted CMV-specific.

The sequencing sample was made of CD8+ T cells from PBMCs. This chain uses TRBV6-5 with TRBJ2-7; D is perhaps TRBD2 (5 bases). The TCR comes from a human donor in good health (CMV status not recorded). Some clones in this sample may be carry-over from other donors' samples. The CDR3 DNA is TGTGCCAGCAGTTACTCGACCGGGGAAAGCTCCTACGAGCAGTACTTC. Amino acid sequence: CASSYSTGESSYEQYF.